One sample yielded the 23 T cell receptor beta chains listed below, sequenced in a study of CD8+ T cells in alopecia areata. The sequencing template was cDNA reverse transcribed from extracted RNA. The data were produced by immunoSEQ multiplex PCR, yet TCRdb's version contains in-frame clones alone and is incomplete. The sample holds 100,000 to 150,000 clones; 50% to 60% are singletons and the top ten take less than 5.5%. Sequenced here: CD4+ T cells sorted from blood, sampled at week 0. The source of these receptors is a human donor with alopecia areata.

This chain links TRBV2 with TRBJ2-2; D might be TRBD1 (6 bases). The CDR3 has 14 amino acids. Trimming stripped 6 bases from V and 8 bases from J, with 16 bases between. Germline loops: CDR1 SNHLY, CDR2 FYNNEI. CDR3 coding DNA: TGTGCCAGCAGGGTCCTGGCAGGGGTAGGGGAGCTGTTTTTT. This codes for CASRVLAGVGELFF.

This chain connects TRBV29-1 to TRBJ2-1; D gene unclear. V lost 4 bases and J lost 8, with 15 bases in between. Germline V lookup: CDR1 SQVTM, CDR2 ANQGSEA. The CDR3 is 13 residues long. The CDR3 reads CSVVGLYMDEQFF. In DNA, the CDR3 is TGCAGCGTTGTCGGGCTGTATATGGATGAGCAGTTCTTC.

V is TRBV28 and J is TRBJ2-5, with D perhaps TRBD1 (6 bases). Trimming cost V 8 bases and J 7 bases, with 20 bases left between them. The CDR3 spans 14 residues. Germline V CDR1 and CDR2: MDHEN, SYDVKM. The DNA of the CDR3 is TGTGCCAGCGCAGAGGTCAGGGGAGCGGCGACCCAGTACTTC. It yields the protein CASAEVRGAATQYF.

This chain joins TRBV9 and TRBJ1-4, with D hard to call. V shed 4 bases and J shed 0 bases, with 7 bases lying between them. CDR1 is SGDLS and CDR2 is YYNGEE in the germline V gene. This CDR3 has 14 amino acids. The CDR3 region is CASSQDATNEKLFF. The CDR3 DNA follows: TGTGCCAGCAGCCAGGATGCAACTAATGAAAAACTGTTTTTT. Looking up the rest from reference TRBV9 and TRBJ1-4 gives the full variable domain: DSGVTQTPKHLITATGQRVTLRCSPRSGDLSVYWYQQSLDQGLQFLIQYYNGEERAKGNILERFSAQQFPDLHSELNLSSLELGDSALYFCASSQDATNEKLFFGSGTQLSVL.

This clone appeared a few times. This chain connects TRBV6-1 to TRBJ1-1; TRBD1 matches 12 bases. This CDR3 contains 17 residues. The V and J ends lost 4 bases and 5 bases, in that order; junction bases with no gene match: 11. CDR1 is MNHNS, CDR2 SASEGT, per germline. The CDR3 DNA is TGTGCCAGCAGTGCCGGTTTCCGGGACAGGGGGCAGACTGAAGCTTTCTTT. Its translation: CASSAGFRDRGQTEAFF.

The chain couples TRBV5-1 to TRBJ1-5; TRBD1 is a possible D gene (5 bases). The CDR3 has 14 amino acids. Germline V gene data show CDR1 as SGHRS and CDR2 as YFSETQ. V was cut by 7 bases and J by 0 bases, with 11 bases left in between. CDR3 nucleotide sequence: TGCGCCAGCCGGTCGACAGCTAGCAATCAGCCCCAGCATTTT. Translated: CASRSTASNQPQHF.

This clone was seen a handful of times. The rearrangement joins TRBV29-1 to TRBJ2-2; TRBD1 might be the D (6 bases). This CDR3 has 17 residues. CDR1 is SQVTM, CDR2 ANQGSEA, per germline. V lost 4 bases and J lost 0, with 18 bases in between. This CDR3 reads CSVGPTGQPANTGELFF. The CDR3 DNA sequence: TGCAGCGTTGGCCCCACCGGACAGCCTGCGAACACCGGGGAGCTGTTTTTT.

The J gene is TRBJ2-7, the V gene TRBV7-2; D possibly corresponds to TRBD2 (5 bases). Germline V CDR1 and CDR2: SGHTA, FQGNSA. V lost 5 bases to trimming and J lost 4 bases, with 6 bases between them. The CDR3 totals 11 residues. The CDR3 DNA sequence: TGTGCCAGCAGCAGAGGGTACGAGCAGTACTTC. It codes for CASSRGYEQYF.

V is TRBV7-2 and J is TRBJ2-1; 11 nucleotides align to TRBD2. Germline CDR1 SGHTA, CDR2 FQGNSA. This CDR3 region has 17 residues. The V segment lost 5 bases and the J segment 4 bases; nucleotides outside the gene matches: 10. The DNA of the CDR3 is TGTGCCAGCAGCACCCGCCCGGGACTAGCGGAATACAATGAGCAGTTCTTC. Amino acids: CASSTRPGLAEYNEQFF.

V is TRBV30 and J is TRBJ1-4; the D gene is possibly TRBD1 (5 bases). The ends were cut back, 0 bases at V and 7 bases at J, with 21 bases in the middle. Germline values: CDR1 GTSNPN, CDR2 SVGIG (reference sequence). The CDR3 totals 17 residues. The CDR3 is CAWSVRGGGDVVEKLFF. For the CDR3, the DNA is TGTGCCTGGAGTGTACGAGGTGGCGGGGACGTTGTTGAAAAACTGTTTTTT.

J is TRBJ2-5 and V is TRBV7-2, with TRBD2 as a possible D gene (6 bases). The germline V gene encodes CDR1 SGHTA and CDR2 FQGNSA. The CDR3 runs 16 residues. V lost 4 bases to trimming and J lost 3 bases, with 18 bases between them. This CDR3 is CASSSYRGSGEETQYF. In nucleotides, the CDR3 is TGTGCCAGCAGCTCCTATAGGGGTAGCGGAGAAGAGACCCAGTACTTC. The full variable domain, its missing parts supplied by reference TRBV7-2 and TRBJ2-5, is GAGVSQSPSNKVTEKGKDVELRCDPISGHTALYWYRQSLGQGLEFLIYFQGNSAPDKSGLPSDRFSAERTGGSVSTLTIQRTQQEDSAVYLCASSSYRGSGEETQYFGPGTRLLVL.

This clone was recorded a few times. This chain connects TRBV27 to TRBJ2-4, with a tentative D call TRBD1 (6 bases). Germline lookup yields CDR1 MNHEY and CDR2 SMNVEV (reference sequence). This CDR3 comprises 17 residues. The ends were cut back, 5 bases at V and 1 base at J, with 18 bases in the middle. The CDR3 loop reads CASSNMGAGAAKNIQYF. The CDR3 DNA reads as TGTGCCAGCAGTAACATGGGGGCAGGGGCTGCCAAAAACATTCAGTACTTC.

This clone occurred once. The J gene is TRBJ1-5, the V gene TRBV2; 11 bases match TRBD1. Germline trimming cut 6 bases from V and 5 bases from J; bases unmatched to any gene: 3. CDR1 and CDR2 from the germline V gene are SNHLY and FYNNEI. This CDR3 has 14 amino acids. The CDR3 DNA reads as TGTGCCAGCAGCCCGGACAGGGGGCATCAGCCCCAGCATTTT. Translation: CASSPDRGHQPQHF. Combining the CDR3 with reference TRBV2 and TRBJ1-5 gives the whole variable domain EPEVTQTPSHQVTQMGQEVILRCVPISNHLYFYWYRQILGQKVEFLVSFYNNEISEKSEIFDDQFSVERPDGSNFTLKIRSTKLEDSAMYFCASSPDRGHQPQHFGDGTRLSIL.

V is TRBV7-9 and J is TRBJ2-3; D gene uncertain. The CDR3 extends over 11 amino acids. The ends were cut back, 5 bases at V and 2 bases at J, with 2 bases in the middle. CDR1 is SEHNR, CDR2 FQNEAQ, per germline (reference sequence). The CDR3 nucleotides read TGTGCCAGCAGCACCACAGATACGCAGTATTTT. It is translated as CASSTTDTQYF.

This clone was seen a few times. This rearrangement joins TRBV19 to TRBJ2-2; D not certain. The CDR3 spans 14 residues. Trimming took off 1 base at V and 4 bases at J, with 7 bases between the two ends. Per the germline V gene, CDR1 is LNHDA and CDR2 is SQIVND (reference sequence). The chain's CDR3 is CASSIGAATGELFF. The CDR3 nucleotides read TGTGCCAGTAGTATAGGAGCAGCCACCGGGGAGCTGTTTTTT.

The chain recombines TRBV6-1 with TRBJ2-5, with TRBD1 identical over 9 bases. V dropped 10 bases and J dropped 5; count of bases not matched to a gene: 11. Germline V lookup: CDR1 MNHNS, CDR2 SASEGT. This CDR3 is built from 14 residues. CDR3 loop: CAIATGGTRETQYF. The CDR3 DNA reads TGTGCCATCGCGACAGGGGGTACTAGGGAGACCCAGTACTTC.

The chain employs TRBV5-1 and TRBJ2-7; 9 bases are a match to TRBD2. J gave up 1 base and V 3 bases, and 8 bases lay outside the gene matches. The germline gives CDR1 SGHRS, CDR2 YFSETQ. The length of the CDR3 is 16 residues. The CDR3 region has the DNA TGCGCCAGCAGCTCACAGACTAGCGGAGGTTCCTACGAGCAGTACTTC. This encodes CASSSQTSGGSYEQYF.

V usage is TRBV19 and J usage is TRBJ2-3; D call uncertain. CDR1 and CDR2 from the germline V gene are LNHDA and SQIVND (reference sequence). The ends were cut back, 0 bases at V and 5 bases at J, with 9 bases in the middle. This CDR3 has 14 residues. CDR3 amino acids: CASSIDPLLDTQYF. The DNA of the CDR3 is TGTGCCAGTAGTATAGACCCATTACTAGATACGCAGTATTTT.

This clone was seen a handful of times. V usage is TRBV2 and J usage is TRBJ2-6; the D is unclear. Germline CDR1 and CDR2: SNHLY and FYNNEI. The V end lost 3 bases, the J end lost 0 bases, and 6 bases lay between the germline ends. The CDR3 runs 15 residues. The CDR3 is CASSEDGSGANVLTF. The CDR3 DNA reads TGTGCCAGCAGTGAGGACGGCTCTGGGGCCAACGTCCTGACTTTC.

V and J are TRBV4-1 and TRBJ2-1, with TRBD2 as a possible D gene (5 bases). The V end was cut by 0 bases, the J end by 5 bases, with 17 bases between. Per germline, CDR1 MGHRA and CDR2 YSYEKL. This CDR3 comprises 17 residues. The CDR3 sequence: CASSQDRIGSRDNEQFF. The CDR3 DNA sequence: TGCGCCAGCAGCCAAGATCGTATAGGGAGTCGCGACAATGAGCAGTTCTTC.

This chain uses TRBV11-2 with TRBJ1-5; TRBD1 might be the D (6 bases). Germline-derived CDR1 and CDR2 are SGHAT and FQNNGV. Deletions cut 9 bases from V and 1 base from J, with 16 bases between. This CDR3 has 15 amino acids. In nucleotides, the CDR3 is TGTGCCAGGCCACGGGGCAGGGGAAGCAATCAGCCCCAGCATTTT. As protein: CARPRGRGSNQPQHF.

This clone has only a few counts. CDR3 nucleotide sequence: TGTGCCAGCAGCTCCGGAGCGGGGGGGCCGATTGAGCAGTTCTTC. Protein sequence: CASSSGAGGPIEQFF. The V and J genes are TRBV11-2 and TRBJ2-1; 10 positions match TRBD2. The germline CDR1 and CDR2 sequences are SGHAT and FQNNGV. The CDR3 spans 15 residues. The junction had 9 bases not matched to a gene; V was cut back by 4 bases and J by 9 bases.

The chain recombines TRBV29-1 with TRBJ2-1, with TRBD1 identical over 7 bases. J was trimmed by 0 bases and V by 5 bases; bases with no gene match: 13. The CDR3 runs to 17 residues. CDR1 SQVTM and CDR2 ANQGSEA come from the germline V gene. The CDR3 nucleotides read TGCAGCGTTCGACAGGGATCATTGGGGAGCTCCTACAATGAGCAGTTCTTC. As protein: CSVRQGSLGSSYNEQFF.